This TCR beta chain was identified during a study of T cells in Graves' hyperthyroidism and ophthalmopathy. Study-wide background: Upon initial diagnosis and before any treatment, peripheral blood was collected.

General study results and limits: Within blood appeared most thyroid clonotypes that had expanded above 0.001.

Amplified TCR beta CDR3 regions derived from RNA transcripts. RT-PCR in the first round (using the HTBI primer set) targeted the TCR CDR3. TCRdb redid the calling of the multiplex PCR reads with MiXCR, one entry per CDR3 protein. The sample shows hundreds of thousands of distinct CDR3 sequences, approximately 24% of them seen only once. Trimming removed 8 bases at V and 1 base at J, with 15 bases between. The CDR3 totals 14 residues. Germline V gene lookup returns CDR1 SEHNR and CDR2 FQNEAQ (reference sequence). For ophthalmopathy patients, the Clinical Activity Score was at least 3 and the NOSPECS grade at least 4; duration was under 3 months. Uncontrolled infections, other autoimmune diseases, pregnancy or lactation led to exclusion of patients. Many counts were recorded for this clonotype. The antigen is unknown.

Sequencing was performed on blood. The chain joins TRBV7-9 to TRBJ2-7; D assignment may be TRBD1 or TRBD2 (6 bases each). The sequence was obtained from a woman between 35 and 50 years old with Graves' ophthalmopathy. CDR3 residues: CASGGTPTSYEQYF. CDR3 in DNA: TGTGCCAGCGGAGGGACACCCACTTCCTACGAGCAGTACTTC.